These 20 T cell receptor beta chains originate from one sample sequenced in a study of human T cells and chemical hapten exposure (dated by TCRdb to the early 2020s). Library preparation used 5' RACE. TCRdb shows the sequencer as Illumina MiSeq. TCRdb trimmed public reads at Q25 via fastp, called clones via MiXCR and kept in-frame beta chains. All rows with the same CDR3 protein become a single entry with the most common DNA and genes. The sample has roughly 110,000 distinct CDR3 sequences on record, roughly a fifth of them singletons. The ten biggest clones cover approximately 2.8% of the sample. Total RNA was isolated from unfractionated whole blood collected in Tempus Blood RNA tubes. The receptors shown here come from a human donor in good health.

The CDR3: CSARWSARNSPLHF. The CDR3 DNA follows: TGCAGTGCTAGGTGGAGCGCAAGAAACTCACCCCTCCACTTT. This chain uses TRBV20-1 with TRBJ1-6; D call uncertain. The CDR3 consists of 14 residues. With 3 bases removed from V and 10 bases from J, the gap between germline ends came to 16 bases. Germline values: CDR1 DFQATT, CDR2 SNEGSKA (reference sequence).

The rearrangement links TRBV6-5 to TRBJ1-4; D gene uncertain. The V gene lost 0 bases and the J gene lost 8 bases, with 4 bases spanning the gap. The CDR3 is 12 amino acids. Germline lookup yields CDR1 MNHEY and CDR2 SVGAGI. The CDR3 DNA sequence: TGTGCCAGCAGTTACTCTGGCGAAAAACTGTTTTTT. Its translation: CASSYSGEKLFF.

The J gene is TRBJ2-3, the V gene TRBV2; TRBD2 aligns across 7 bases. The CDR3 has 18 amino acids. Germline CDR1 reads SNHLY; CDR2 reads FYNNEI. V was pared by 7 bases and J by 0 bases, with 16 bases of the junction left unmatched. This CDR3 is CASMPGGGSGSSTDTQYF. The CDR3 DNA reads TGTGCCAGCATGCCGGGGGGTGGTAGCGGGTCTAGCACAGATACGCAGTATTTT.

This clonotype was found a few times. The V and J genes are TRBV3-1 and TRBJ1-2, with unresolved D. CDR3 size: 13 residues. Trimming took 4 bases from V and 6 from J, leaving 12 bases between them. In germline, CDR1 is LGHDT, CDR2 YNNKEL (reference sequence). CDR3: CASSPISTDGYTF. CDR3 DNA: TGTGCCAGCAGCCCCATTTCTACGGATGGCTACACCTTC.

This clonotype was observed many times. The rearrangement links TRBV28 to TRBJ2-7; tentative D call: TRBD1 (5 bases). V lost 2 bases and J 3 bases, leaving 11 bases between the germline ends. The CDR3 is 14 residues long. Germline lookup yields CDR1 MDHEN and CDR2 SYDVKM. CDR3 DNA sequence: TGTGCCAGCAGTTTAGATCAGGGAAACTACGAGCAGTACTTC. It translates to CASSLDQGNYEQYF.

The table lists this clonotype with a few counts. This chain uses TRBV28 with TRBJ2-1; 7 bases map to TRBD2. Unmatched junction bases numbered 13, after V lost 2 bases and J lost 12 bases. The CDR3 is 15 residues long. Germline CDR1 is MDHEN and CDR2 is SYDVKM. CDR3 sequence (DNA): TGTGCCAGCAGTTTACGTAGCGGGCAGGAGTCCTGGCAGTTCTTC. This translates into CASSLRSGQESWQFF.

This clonotype was counted between two and nine times. This sequence joins TRBV2 and TRBJ1-5; a possible D gene is TRBD1 (5 bases). Germline loops: CDR1 SNHLY, CDR2 FYNNEI. Trimming shortened V by 0 bases and J by 1 base, and 10 bases separated the two germline ends. The CDR3 has 16 amino acids. The CDR3 DNA reads TGTGCCAGCAGTGAAGCGCGCAGGGCCAGCAATCAGCCCCAGCATTTT. Translating gives CASSEARRASNQPQHF.

V gene TRBV15 combines with J gene TRBJ2-5; tentative D call: TRBD1 (5 bases). The ends were cut back, 0 bases at V and 1 base at J, with 9 bases in the middle. The germline CDR1 and CDR2 sequences are LNHNV and YYDKDF (reference sequence). The CDR3 consists of 15 residues. The DNA of the CDR3 is TGTGCCACCAGCAGAGATTTTACAGGCCAAGAGACCCAGTACTTC. Its protein product is CATSRDFTGQETQYF.

The CDR3 region has the DNA TGCAGCGTTGAATTTCTGAGGGACCTTCAAGAGACCCAGTACTTC. Translation: CSVEFLRDLQETQYF. This chain uses TRBV29-1 with TRBJ2-5; the D call may be TRBD1 or TRBD2 (5 bases each). The germline V and J ends were trimmed by 2 bases and 2 bases, with 15 bases remaining between them. Per germline, CDR1 SQVTM and CDR2 ANQGSEA. The CDR3 consists of 15 residues.

The chain joins TRBV3-1 to TRBJ2-2; TRBD2 is a possible D gene (6 bases). V lost 5 bases, J lost 4 bases, and 20 bases lay in between. CDR3 length: 17 residues. Germline values: CDR1 LGHDT, CDR2 YNNKEL (reference sequence). In DNA form, the CDR3 reads TGTGCCAGCAGCACCCGTGGAGGGGTCGGTGGCACCGGGGAGCTGTTTTTT. This sequence encodes CASSTRGGVGGTGELFF.

This clonotype was seen only a few times. The chain recombines TRBV3-1 with TRBJ1-1, with 7 bases that match TRBD1. The CDR3 runs to 13 residues. Germline V gene lookup returns CDR1 LGHDT and CDR2 YNNKEL (reference sequence). The trim removed 2 bases at V and 11 bases at J, leaving 8 bases unmatched. The CDR3 spells CASSQRGTATAFF. The CDR3, as DNA: TGTGCCAGCAGCCAACGTGGGACAGCCACCGCTTTCTTT.

This chain uses TRBV2 with TRBJ2-7; TRBD2 is a possible D gene (6 bases). Germline V gene data show CDR1 as SNHLY and CDR2 as FYNNEI. The CDR3 totals 14 residues. Trimming stripped 9 bases from V and 2 bases from J, with 17 bases between. The CDR3 loop is CARRGGADTYEQYF. The CDR3 DNA reads TGTGCCAGAAGGGGAGGCGCGGATACCTACGAGCAGTACTTC.

In this sample, this clonotype turned up a few times. The rearrangement uses TRBV5-5 and TRBJ2-1, with D perhaps being TRBD1 or TRBD2 (6 bases each). The CDR3 contains 17 residues. Per germline, CDR1 SGHKS and CDR2 YYEKEE (reference sequence). V was cut by 2 bases and J by 8 bases, with 23 bases left in between. The DNA of the CDR3 is TGTGCCAGCAGCTTTGTGGGGGCGGGACTTAACTGGGATGAGCAGTTCTTC. This gives the protein CASSFVGAGLNWDEQFF.

The chain is built from TRBV5-1 and TRBJ1-1; 8 bases map to TRBD1. The CDR3 runs to 16 residues. Germline V CDR1 and CDR2: SGHRS, YFSETQ. J gave up 4 bases and V 3 bases, and 11 bases lay outside the gene matches. The CDR3: CASSSTGQGGSTEAFF. The CDR3 DNA sequence: TGCGCCAGCAGCTCCACTGGACAGGGAGGTAGCACTGAAGCTTTCTTT.

This clonotype occurred a few times. The chain couples TRBV9 to TRBJ2-5; weak D call: TRBD2 (6 bases). With 3 bases removed from V and 2 bases from J, the gap between germline ends came to 11 bases. Germline V CDR1 and CDR2: SGDLS, YYNGEE. The CDR3 runs 14 residues. The CDR3 here is CASSAGTRQETQYF. For the CDR3, the DNA is TGTGCCAGCAGCGCCGGGACTCGTCAAGAGACCCAGTACTTC.

Only a few counts were recorded for this clonotype. This chain connects TRBV12-3 or TRBV12-4 to TRBJ1-4, with D perhaps matching TRBD1 (6 bases). Trimming shortened V by 10 bases and J by 8 bases, and 14 bases separated the two germline ends. The CDR3 length is 12 residues. The CDR3 region is CATTDGTEKLFF. The CDR3 DNA is TGTGCCACTACGGACGGGACAGAAAAACTGTTTTTT.

V and J are TRBV9 and TRBJ2-7, with 7 positions matching TRBD2. CDR1 is SGDLS, CDR2 YYNGEE, per germline. The CDR3 spans 15 residues. V trimming: 0 bases; J trimming: 3 bases; junction bases outside the gene matches: 6. The CDR3 loop is CASSVGARTSYEQYF. The CDR3 DNA reads as TGTGCCAGCAGCGTAGGGGCAAGGACTAGCTACGAGCAGTACTTC.

This clonotype was recorded a few times. The genes are TRBV28 and TRBJ2-1, with 7 bases matching TRBD1. The germline CDR1 and CDR2 sequences are MDHEN and SYDVKM. The CDR3 runs to 16 residues. Losses at the gene ends were 10 bases for V and 7 bases for J; bases not matched to a gene: 19. This CDR3 reads CAIRQGTRYSSNEQFF. The CDR3 DNA sequence: TGTGCCATCCGACAGGGAACCCGTTACTCGTCGAATGAGCAGTTCTTC.

The chain employs TRBV4-2 and TRBJ2-7; 10 bases line up with TRBD1. The CDR3 runs 14 residues. Germline lookup yields CDR1 LGHNA and CDR2 YNFKEQ. Trimming cost V 4 bases and J 5 bases; bases outside gene matches: 5. CDR3 region: CASSLGTGDDEQYF. The CDR3 DNA sequence: TGTGCCAGCAGCCTTGGGACAGGGGACGACGAGCAGTACTTC.

The chain is built from TRBV27 and TRBJ1-5; weak D call: TRBD1 (6 bases). The CDR3 contains 15 residues. Trimming took off 5 bases at V and 3 bases at J, with 14 bases between the two ends. Germline CDR1 MNHEY, CDR2 SMNVEV (reference sequence). The CDR3 DNA reads as TGTGCCAGCAGTCCAGCCGGGACATACAATCAGCCCCAGCATTTT. Amino acid sequence: CASSPAGTYNQPQHF.